This record looks at one TCR beta chain sequence and its context. There is no known antigen for this receptor. Base qualities are not provided; no much larger clone lies one nucleotide away. The library was produced with the immunoSEQ multiplex PCR assay. The multiplex PCR relied on a mix of 60 forward primers for TCR Vbeta segments and 13 reverse primers for TCR Jbeta segments. The CDR3 region of rearranged TCR beta genes was amplified from genomic DNA with a multiplex PCR assay. Amplified TCR beta libraries were sequenced as 87-base-pair reads on the Illumina HiSeq System. On the study's bioinformatics: A later analysis counted tens of millions of unique TCR beta chains across the 550 to 750 repertoires, and 9 million to 14 million of these chains were shared by at least two donors. To remove PCR and sequencing errors, raw reads were error-corrected and collapsed into unique sequences using a nearest-neighbor algorithm that merged closely related sequences. Alignment of CDR3 sequences to IMGT reference sequences was used to assign V, D and J gene segments. For a sequence to be retained, a match of at least six nucleotides was required to both a V gene segment and a J gene segment. A rearrangement counted as productive if the CDR3 had no stop codons and remained in frame with V and J, and every other rearrangement counted as non-productive. CDR3 was defined according to IMGT convention as the region running from the second conserved V-encoded cysteine to the conserved J-encoded phenylalanine. Sequences without an unambiguous match to a single V gene segment were excluded from the earlier analysis of approximately 560 of the donors. In an earlier analysis of 587 of the donors, a V segment was called functional when productive rearrangements were above 56.7%, and segregating when the standard deviation between donors exceeded 5%. A statistical classification framework was built for diagnosing cytomegalovirus status from the catalog of TCR beta chain sequences. In a later analysis, V and J genes were assigned by comparing TCR nucleotide sequences against IMGT/GENE-DB human TR gene sequences. The TCRdist pipeline was used in a later analysis to assign CDR3 sequences and most-parsimonious VDJ recombination scenarios. In a later analysis, every TCR beta chain was defined by the combination of its CDR3 amino acid sequence and its V-gene family, and reads without a unique V-gene family were dropped. To address suspected cross-contamination and a sequencing artifact, a later analysis removed 550 to 750 highly shared, low-generation-probability nucleotide sequences. In a later analysis, a clonal expansion index for each public chain was calculated from normalized within-repertoire ranks of inferred template counts. In a later analysis, generation probabilities were computed with a VDJ recombination model fitted to out-of-frame rearrangements, and the resulting probabilities were checked against IGoR. A later analysis scored TCR-TCR, TCR-HLA and TCR-CMV co-occurrence with hypergeometric tests, applying a repertoire-size bias correction to TCR pairs. To estimate false discovery rates, a later analysis permuted the HLA or CMV assignments 20 times. In a later analysis, co-occurring TCRs were grouped using DBSCAN, and TCRdist sequence similarity was added for clustering within HLA-allele-positive subsets. Repertoires with fewer than 30,000 or more than 120,000 public chains, plus five repertoires with anomalous nucleotide sharing, were excluded from co-occurrence clustering. What TCRdb holds here is the immuneACCESS table cut down to in-frame rearrangements. Part of the clones is not present; checked against another copy, under half of the missing clones reflect an unresolved V gene, and the others are unexplained. V and J calls and clone size are as listed in that table; D and trimming were resolved from the DNA. Within this sample are some 130,000 clones, with 79% of them counted one time only. The ten largest clones capture around 6.3% of the sample.

The cohort consisted of 670 or so healthy bone marrow donors. At the time of sampling, all cohort members were nominally healthy, though unrecorded immune exposures were likely present. The donor tested CMV seropositive and was one of the 289 seropositive cohort members. A peripheral blood sample was collected from each donor, and TCR beta sequencing was performed on peripheral blood mononuclear cells. The Qiagen DNeasy Blood Extraction Kit was used to extract genomic DNA from the blood cell samples. Based on the germline V gene, the CDR1 and CDR2 sequences are MDHEN and SYDVKM. Germline trimming amounts to 4 bases on V and 7 bases on J, with 0 as the count of junction bases outside the gene matches. The CDR3 runs 12 amino acids, cysteine and phenylalanine included. Just the 36-base CDR3 DNA is kept, in frame starting at base 1. These data are taken from a study of cytomegalovirus exposure and HLA in healthy donors (TCRdb year 2017). Some background on the complete study: An earlier analysis of some 620 of the donors reported under 300 Gb of sequence data and around 100 million unique TCR beta sequences obtained from around 180 million T cells. Of the roughly 400 genotyped donors, over 65% fell in the genetic ancestry cluster associated with self-reported Caucasian donors. In an earlier analysis of around 540 of the donors, high-throughput TCR beta sequencing was used to judge whether each TCR beta V gene segment behaved as functional or pseudogenic. The T cell repertoires of around 670 subjects were profiled by immunosequencing and related to cytomegalovirus serostatus. Because of strong linkage in the cohort, four or five DR-DQ haplotypes were treated as single units for association and clustering. Roughly 290 gigabases of sequencing data and 91 million or so unique TCR sequences made up an early release that covered 640 HLA-typed donors. A later genetic analysis used genome-wide SNP genotypes for about 60% of the 666 donors, treating that subset as a discovery cohort. Donor age, sex, ethnicity and CMV serostatus were collected together with the repertoire data. In the later analysis, no new phenotypic data were used to find candidate immune exposures; instead, reliance was placed on TCR beta sequences and their occurrence across donors. All discovery cohort repertoires had been generated using a single sequencing platform. The study combined high-throughput TCR immunosequencing, statistical association of individual TCRs with disease status, and machine learning to predict cytomegalovirus infection status. The study aimed to test whether cataloging public T cell receptors could reveal signatures of past pathogen exposure. Among 398 genotyped donors of the cohort, an average of approximately 240,000 unique TCR beta nucleotide sequences were sequenced per donor, around 20% of them non-productive. Besides the first cohort of roughly 640 subjects, a separate validation cohort made up of roughly 130 different subjects was used. HLA typing included class I and class II loci at four-digit resolution. The number of typed donors differed by locus: about 629-630 for A, B, C, DRB1 and DQB1; some 500 for DQA1; roughly 600 for DPA1; and 400 to 480 for DPB1. To study patterns of TCR occurrence, a later analysis re-analyzed previously published TCR beta repertoires from 666 donors and added high-resolution HLA genotyping.

General findings and caveats noted by the study authors: A group of highly shared sequence variants was considered likely to be a technical artifact of the sequencing pipeline. Broadly in line with IMGT annotations, most TCR beta V segments showed up in productive rearrangements about 87% or about 30% of the time in an earlier analysis of several hundred of the donors. Compared with equally common non-associated chains, HLA-associated TCR beta chains in a later analysis were more clonally expanded and had lower generation probabilities. Because HLA typing was missing for some donors at each locus, association tests included only the typed subset. V-gene and J-gene trimming of TCR beta chains was associated with a missense DCLRE1C variant in a later genetic analysis, and the association was replicated in an independent cohort. Most TCR sequences were observed very rarely across donors, whereas some public TCRs were present in many individuals. Because the 87-base-pair reads could not distinguish some IMGT-functional V segments, including TRBV6-2 and TRBV6-3, those segments were excluded. In vitro tests confirmed that a few of the cytomegalovirus-associated TCR beta chains recognize cytomegalovirus antigens. A total of around 150 TCR beta chains were listed by the study as associated with cytomegalovirus. The presence/absence analyses assumed that sequencing depth was roughly uniform across donors, and that assumption may not be true. The only immune exposure information available for the cohort was CMV serostatus. According to a later genetic analysis, donors in an Asian-associated ancestry cluster had fewer N-insertions in productive TCRs than the approximately 630-donor mean. A later analysis reported that several top co-occurrence clusters appeared linked to parvovirus B19, influenza, CMV and Epstein-Barr virus. In a later analysis, most CMV-associated TCR beta chains were found to appear HLA-restricted, with HLA associations seemingly driven largely by CMV exposure. Approximately 18 rarely observed V segments, including chromosome 9 orphons, were excluded from the earlier analysis of approximately 500 of the donors because counts were too low. At a false discovery rate of 0.05, a later analysis linked under 20,000 TCR beta sequences to specific HLA alleles. The authors suggested that the approach could potentially be generalized to other disease states and immunological phenotypes. The classifier was reported to diagnose cytomegalovirus status with high specificity and sensitivity in both the original cohort and the validation cohort. The cohort was sequenced for TCR beta chains only, and without alpha or paired-chain data the features that could be detected were limited. When HLA alleles, especially DR and DQ, strongly co-occurred, attributing TCR associations to individual alleles was difficult. A further reported finding was that TCR beta sequences accurately predicted the HLA-A and HLA-B alleles for most subjects in the first cohort. Correlated functional status among segregating V segments might reflect linkage disequilibrium, but an unknown experimental factor could not be ruled out. In a later analysis, the rate of TCR association differed among HLA loci, with DRB1 alleles having the most associated TCRs and HLA-C alleles having the fewest.

The sequencing sample was made of PBMCs. The clonotype comes from a middle-aged man in good health and CMV-seropositive. Rearrangement joined TRBV28 to TRBJ1-4; the central 7 bases match TRBD1. The CDR3 region: CASSYRGEKLFF. Read as DNA, the sequence is TGTGCCAGCAGTTACAGGGGTGAAAAACTGTTTTTT. Full variable domain (CDR3 extended with the reference TRBV28 and TRBJ1-4 proteins): DVKVTQSSRYLVKRTGEKVFLECVQDMDHENMFWYRQDPGLGLRLIYFSYDVKMKEKGDIPEGYSVSREKKERFSLILESASTNQTSMYLCASSYRGEKLFFGSGTQLSVL.